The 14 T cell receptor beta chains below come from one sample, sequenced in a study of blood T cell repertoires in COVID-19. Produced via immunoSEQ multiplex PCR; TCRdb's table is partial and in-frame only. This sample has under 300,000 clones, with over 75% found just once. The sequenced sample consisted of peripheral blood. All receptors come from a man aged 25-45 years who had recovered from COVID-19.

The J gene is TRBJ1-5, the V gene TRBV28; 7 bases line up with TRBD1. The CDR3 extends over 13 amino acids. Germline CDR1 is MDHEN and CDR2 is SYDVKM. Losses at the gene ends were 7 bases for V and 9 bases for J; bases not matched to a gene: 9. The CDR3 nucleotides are TGTGCCAGCACAAGGAACAGGGGACGGCCCCAGCATTTT. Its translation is CASTRNRGRPQHF. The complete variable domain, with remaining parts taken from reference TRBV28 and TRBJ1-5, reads DVKVTQSSRYLVKRTGEKVFLECVQDMDHENMFWYRQDPGLGLRLIYFSYDVKMKEKGDIPEGYSVSREKKERFSLILESASTNQTSMYLCASTRNRGRPQHFGDGTRLSIL.

CDR3 protein: CASSRGLHVFNTQYF. In DNA form, the CDR3 reads TGTGCCAGCAGCAGGGGGCTCCATGTCTTTAATACGCAGTATTTT. This chain connects TRBV7-9 to TRBJ2-3, with 7 bases lining up with TRBD1. Germline values: CDR1 SEHNR, CDR2 FQNEAQ (reference sequence). This CDR3 is built from 15 residues. With V trimmed by 5 bases and J by 7 bases, 12 bases remained unmatched.

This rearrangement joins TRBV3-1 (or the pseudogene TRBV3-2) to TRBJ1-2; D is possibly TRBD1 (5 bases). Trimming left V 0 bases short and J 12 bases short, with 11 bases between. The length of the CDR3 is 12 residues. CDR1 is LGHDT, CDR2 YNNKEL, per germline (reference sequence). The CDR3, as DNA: TGTGCCAGCAGCCAAGATCGGGGGGTGCACACCTTC. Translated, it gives CASSQDRGVHTF.

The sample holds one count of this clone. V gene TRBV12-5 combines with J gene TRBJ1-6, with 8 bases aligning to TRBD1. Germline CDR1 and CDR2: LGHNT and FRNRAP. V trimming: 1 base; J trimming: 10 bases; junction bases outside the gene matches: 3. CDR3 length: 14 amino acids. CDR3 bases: TGTGCTAGTGGTTTGGGGGACAGGCTCTCACCCCTCCACTTT. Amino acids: CASGLGDRLSPLHF.

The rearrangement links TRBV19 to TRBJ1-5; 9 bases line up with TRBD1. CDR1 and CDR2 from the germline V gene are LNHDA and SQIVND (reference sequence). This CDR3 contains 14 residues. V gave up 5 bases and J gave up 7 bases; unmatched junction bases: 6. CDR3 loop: CASSVTGGEQPQHF. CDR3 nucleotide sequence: TGTGCCAGTAGTGTCACAGGGGGCGAGCAGCCCCAGCATTTT.

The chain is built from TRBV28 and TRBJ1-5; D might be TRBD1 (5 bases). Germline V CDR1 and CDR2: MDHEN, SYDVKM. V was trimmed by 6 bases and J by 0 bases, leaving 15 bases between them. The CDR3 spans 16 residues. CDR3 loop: CASSPSGRDSNQPQHF. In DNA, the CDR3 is TGTGCCAGCAGCCCCTCGGGCAGGGATAGCAATCAGCCCCAGCATTTT. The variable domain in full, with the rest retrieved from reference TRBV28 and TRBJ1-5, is DVKVTQSSRYLVKRTGEKVFLECVQDMDHENMFWYRQDPGLGLRLIYFSYDVKMKEKGDIPEGYSVSREKKERFSLILESASTNQTSMYLCASSPSGRDSNQPQHFGDGTRLSIL.

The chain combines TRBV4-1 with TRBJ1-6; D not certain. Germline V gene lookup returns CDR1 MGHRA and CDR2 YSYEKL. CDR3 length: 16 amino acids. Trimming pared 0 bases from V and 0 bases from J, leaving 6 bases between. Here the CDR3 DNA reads TGCGCCAGCAGCCAAGAGGCCTCCTCCTATAATTCACCCCTCCACTTT. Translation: CASSQEASSYNSPLHF.

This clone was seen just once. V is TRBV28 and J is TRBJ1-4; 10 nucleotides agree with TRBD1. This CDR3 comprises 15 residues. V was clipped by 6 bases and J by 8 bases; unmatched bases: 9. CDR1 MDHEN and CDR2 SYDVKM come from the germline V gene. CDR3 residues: CASSLGGQGREKLFF. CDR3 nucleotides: TGTGCCAGCAGCCTCGGGGGACAGGGGCGCGAAAAACTGTTTTTT. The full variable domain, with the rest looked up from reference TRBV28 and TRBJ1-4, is DVKVTQSSRYLVKRTGEKVFLECVQDMDHENMFWYRQDPGLGLRLIYFSYDVKMKEKGDIPEGYSVSREKKERFSLILESASTNQTSMYLCASSLGGQGREKLFFGSGTQLSVL.

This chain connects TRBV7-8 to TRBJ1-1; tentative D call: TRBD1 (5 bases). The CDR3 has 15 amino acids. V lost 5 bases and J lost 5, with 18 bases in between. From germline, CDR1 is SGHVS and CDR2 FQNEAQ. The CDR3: CASSPIPGLGTEAFF. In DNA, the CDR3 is TGTGCCAGCAGCCCTATCCCAGGGCTCGGTACTGAAGCTTTCTTT.

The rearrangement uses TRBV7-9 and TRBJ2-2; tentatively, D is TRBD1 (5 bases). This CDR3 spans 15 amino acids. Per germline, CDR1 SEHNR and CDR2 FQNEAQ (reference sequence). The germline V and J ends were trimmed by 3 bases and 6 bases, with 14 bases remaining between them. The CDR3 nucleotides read TGTGCCAGCAGCTTTGCACCCCTACAGGCCGGGGAGCTGTTTTTT. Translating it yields CASSFAPLQAGELFF.

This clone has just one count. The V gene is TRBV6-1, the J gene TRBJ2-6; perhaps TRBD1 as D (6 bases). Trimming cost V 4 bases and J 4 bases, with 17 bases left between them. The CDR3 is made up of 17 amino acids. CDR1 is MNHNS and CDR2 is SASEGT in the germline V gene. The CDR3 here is CASSGQVPGAGANVLTF. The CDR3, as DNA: TGTGCCAGCAGTGGACAGGTTCCCGGAGCCGGGGCCAACGTCCTGACTTTC.

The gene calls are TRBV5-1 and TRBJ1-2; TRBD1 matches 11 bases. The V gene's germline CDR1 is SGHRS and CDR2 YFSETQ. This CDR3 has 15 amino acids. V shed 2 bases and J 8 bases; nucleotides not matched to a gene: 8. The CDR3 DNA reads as TGCGCCAGCAGCTTCTCCGGGACAGGGGGAGAGGGCTACACCTTC. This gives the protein CASSFSGTGGEGYTF.

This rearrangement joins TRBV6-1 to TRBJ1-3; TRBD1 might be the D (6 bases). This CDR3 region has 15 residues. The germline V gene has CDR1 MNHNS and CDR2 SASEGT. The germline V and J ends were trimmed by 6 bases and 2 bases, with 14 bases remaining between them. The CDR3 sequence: CASRETGSPGNTIYF. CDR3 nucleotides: TGTGCCAGCAGAGAAACAGGGTCCCCTGGAAACACCATATATTTT.

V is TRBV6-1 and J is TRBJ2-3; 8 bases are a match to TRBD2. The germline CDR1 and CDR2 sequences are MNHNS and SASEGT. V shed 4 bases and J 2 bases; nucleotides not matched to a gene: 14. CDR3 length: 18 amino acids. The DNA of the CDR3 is TGTGCCAGCAGTGGCCTGAGGGGTAGCGGGACATTCACAGATACGCAGTATTTT. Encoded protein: CASSGLRGSGTFTDTQYF.